This entry lists 24 T cell receptor beta chains sequenced from one sample in a study of vaccination and CD4 T cells after COVID-19. No antigen has been assigned to these receptors. Researchers used the Oncomine TCR Beta short-read assay to sequence DNA from cultured CD4+ T cells. TCRdb re-derived calls from the PCR reads in MiXCR, one entry per CDR3 protein. The data show 28,000 or so distinct CDR3 sequences, 40% to 50% seen once. The treatment: roughly 10-day PBMC culture with coronavirus spike peptide pools or control peptides (ViraFEST assay). Material for sequencing was CD4+ T cells from blood, cultured in vitro. The receptors here all came from a human donor who had recovered from COVID-19.

The V and J genes are TRBV14 and TRBJ1-6; tentative D call: TRBD1 (6 bases). This CDR3 is built from 15 residues. The V end was cut by 4 bases, the J end by 9 bases, with 16 bases between. Germline lookup yields CDR1 SGHDN and CDR2 FVKESK. CDR3 protein: CASSLKPGQGSPLHF. Here the CDR3 DNA reads TGTGCCAGCAGCCTGAAACCGGGACAAGGTTCACCCCTCCACTTT. Combining the CDR3 with reference TRBV14 and TRBJ1-6 gives the whole variable domain EAGVTQFPSHSVIEKGQTVTLRCDPISGHDNLYWYRRVMGKEIKFLLHFVKESKQDESGMPNNRFLAERTGGTYSTLKVQPAELEDSGVYFCASSLKPGQGSPLHFGNGTRLTVT.

The chain is built from TRBV7-6 and TRBJ1-5; D gene ambiguous. CDR3 length: 14 residues. V lost 2 bases to trimming and J lost 3 bases, with 8 bases between them. Per germline, CDR1 SGHVS and CDR2 FNYEAQ. CDR3 DNA: TGTGCCAGCAGCTTAACGGGTAACAATCAGCCCCAGCATTTT. Its protein is CASSLTGNNQPQHF. Drawing the rest from reference TRBV7-6 and TRBJ1-5, the complete variable domain is GAGVSQSPRYKVTKRGQDVALRCDPISGHVSLYWYRQALGQGPEFLTYFNYEAQQDKSGLPNDRFSAERPEGSISTLTIQRTEQRDSAMYRCASSLTGNNQPQHFGDGTRLSIL.

V is TRBV28 and J is TRBJ2-1; D call uncertain. Germline lookup yields CDR1 MDHEN and CDR2 SYDVKM. The V and J ends lost 1 base and 7 bases respectively, with 11 bases between them. The CDR3 contains 14 residues. The CDR3 sequence: CASSLYFTGNEQFF. CDR3 nucleotide sequence: TGTGCCAGCAGTTTATACTTTACTGGGAATGAGCAGTTCTTC.

This clonotype was seen a single time. The CDR3 spells CASSPTGGATYGYTF. CDR3 nucleotides: TGTGCCAGCTCACCAACAGGGGGCGCAACCTATGGCTACACCTTC. V is TRBV18 and J is TRBJ1-2, with 9 bases aligning to TRBD1. The CDR3 consists of 15 residues. CDR1 KGHSH and CDR2 LQKENI come from the germline V gene. The V and J ends lost 2 bases and 4 bases, in that order; junction bases with no gene match: 5.

This rearrangement joins TRBV10-3 to TRBJ1-3, with 9 bases matching TRBD1. V gave up 4 bases and J gave up 7 bases; unmatched junction bases: 8. In germline, CDR1 is ENHRY, CDR2 SYGVKD. The CDR3 totals 15 residues. The CDR3 sequence is CAISGTGGFDNTIYF. The CDR3 region has the DNA TGTGCCATCAGTGGTACAGGGGGCTTCGATAACACCATATATTTT.

The chain joins TRBV19 to TRBJ2-5; 8 positions match TRBD1. The CDR3 sequence is 16 residues long. V gave up 3 bases and J gave up 2 bases; unmatched junction bases: 8. Looked up from germline, CDR1 is LNHDA and CDR2 is SQIVND (reference sequence). The CDR3 is CASSIATRTGQETQYF. In nucleotides, the CDR3 is TGTGCCAGTAGTATCGCCACGCGGACAGGGCAAGAGACCCAGTACTTC.

The chain uses TRBV20-1 and TRBJ2-2; no firm D call. The V gene lost 5 bases and the J gene lost 5 bases, with 15 bases spanning the gap. This CDR3 is built from 14 residues. Looked up from germline, CDR1 is DFQATT and CDR2 is SNEGSKA (reference sequence). The CDR3 DNA reads as TGCAGTGCTGCCCCCCCCCTGAGGACCGGGGAGCTGTTTTTT. As protein: CSAAPPLRTGELFF.

This clonotype showed up just a few times. The rearrangement uses TRBV20-1 and TRBJ1-2; D unclear. This CDR3 is 15 amino acids long. The germline CDR1 and CDR2 sequences are DFQATT and SNEGSKA (reference sequence). V was clipped by 0 bases and J by 0 bases, with 11 bases between them. This CDR3 is CSAREGPKANYGYTF. CDR3 sequence (DNA): TGCAGTGCTAGAGAAGGGCCCAAAGCTAACTATGGCTACACCTTC.

The chain couples TRBV24-1 to TRBJ1-2; 10 bases line up with TRBD1. After removal of 4 bases from V and 10 bases from J, the junction contained 5 bases not matched to a gene. The length of the CDR3 is 13 residues. Germline assignment: CDR1 KGHDR and CDR2 SFDVKD. CDR3: CATSETGQGDYTF. The CDR3 nucleotides are TGTGCCACCAGTGAGACAGGACAGGGGGACTACACCTTC.

V is TRBV2 and J is TRBJ2-1; the D call may be TRBD1 or TRBD2 (5 bases each). The CDR3 contains 13 residues. V gave up 0 bases and J gave up 10 bases, with 10 bases separating them. Looked up from germline, CDR1 is SNHLY and CDR2 is FYNNEI. CDR3 nucleotide sequence: TGTGCCAGCAGTGAAGCAAGGGACGCGGAGCAGTTCTTC. It is translated as CASSEARDAEQFF.

The chain links TRBV2 to TRBJ2-2; D ambiguous. Germline V gene sequence: CDR1 SNHLY, CDR2 FYNNEI. V lost 8 bases, J lost 1 base, and 2 bases lay in between. The CDR3 contains 11 residues. CDR3 DNA: TGTGCCAGCCGGAACACCGGGGAGCTGTTTTTT. It codes for CASRNTGELFF.

This clonotype was found a few times. The J gene is TRBJ1-5, the V gene TRBV20-1; TRBD1 matches at 8 bases. CDR3 size: 14 residues. Losses at the gene ends were 5 bases for V and 1 base for J; bases not matched to a gene: 4. Germline V gene data show CDR1 as DFQATT and CDR2 as SNEGSKA (reference sequence). CDR3 protein: CSAYRGSSNQPQHF. DNA of the CDR3: TGCAGTGCTTACAGGGGGAGCAGCAATCAGCCCCAGCATTTT.

This clonotype was counted only a few times. The genes are TRBV19 and TRBJ1-5; D is undetermined. The germline V and J ends were trimmed by 6 bases and 6 bases, with 12 bases remaining between them. There are 13 residues in the CDR3. From germline, CDR1 is LNHDA and CDR2 SQIVND (reference sequence). The CDR3 reads CASRSRAGQPQHF. CDR3 nucleotides: TGTGCCAGTAGATCAAGGGCCGGTCAGCCCCAGCATTTT.

CDR3 region: CASSFLGQAGYF. CDR3 nucleotide sequence: TGTGCCAGCAGCTTTTTGGGGCAGGCGGGGTATTTT. The chain uses TRBV11-2 and TRBJ2-3; D might be TRBD1 or TRBD2, each matching 5 bases. V dropped 3 bases and J dropped 14 bases, with 15 bases sitting between them. The CDR3 covers 12 residues. Looked up from germline, CDR1 is SGHAT and CDR2 is FQNNGV.

J is TRBJ2-5 and V is TRBV27; possible D gene TRBD2, 7 bases. This CDR3 is 18 amino acids long. From germline, CDR1 is MNHEY and CDR2 SMNVEV (reference sequence). V was pared by 2 bases and J by 0 bases, with 19 bases between. The CDR3 sequence: CASSLRRAGEGYQETQYF. The CDR3 DNA is TGTGCCAGCAGTTTACGGCGGGCAGGGGAGGGATACCAAGAGACCCAGTACTTC.

The V gene is TRBV5-1, the J gene TRBJ1-2, with 8 nucleotides matching TRBD1. Germline V gene data show CDR1 as SGHRS and CDR2 as YFSETQ. The CDR3 contains 13 residues. J was trimmed by 10 bases and V by 3 bases; bases with no gene match: 8. The CDR3 nucleotides are TGCGCCAGCAGCTCCGGACAGGGACGGAACTACACCTTC. Translation gives CASSSGQGRNYTF.

This clonotype was counted only a few times. The chain couples TRBV15 to TRBJ1-3, with a possible D match to TRBD1 (5 bases). Germline V CDR1 and CDR2: LNHNV, YYDKDF (reference sequence). V was clipped by 5 bases and J by 0 bases, with 11 bases between them. The CDR3 loop spans 15 amino acids. The CDR3 sequence is CATSLDSGSGNTIYF. CDR3 sequence (DNA): TGTGCCACCAGCCTAGACAGCGGCTCTGGAAACACCATATATTTT.

J is TRBJ2-7 and V is TRBV28, with 11 bases matching TRBD1. Looked up from germline, CDR1 is MDHEN and CDR2 is SYDVKM. Germline trimming cut 5 bases from V and 4 bases from J; bases unmatched to any gene: 4. The length of the CDR3 is 14 residues. The CDR3 loop reads CASSPGQGVYEQYF. As DNA, the CDR3 is TGTGCCAGCAGTCCGGGACAGGGGGTTTACGAGCAGTACTTC.

This clonotype was seen a handful of times. The rearrangement links TRBV7-6 to TRBJ1-5, with D hard to call. Germline V lookup: CDR1 SGHVS, CDR2 FNYEAQ. V lost 2 bases and J 9 bases, leaving 8 bases between the germline ends. The CDR3 length is 12 residues. The CDR3 sequence is CASSLQLGPQHF. The CDR3 coding sequence is TGTGCCAGCAGCTTACAGCTGGGGCCCCAGCATTTT.

J is TRBJ2-1 and V is TRBV11-3, with D hard to call. Germline V gene data show CDR1 as SGHNT and CDR2 as YENEEA. V gave up 7 bases and J gave up 0 bases, with 7 bases separating them. The CDR3 has 13 amino acids. As DNA, the CDR3 is TGTGCCAGCACCGGCAGCTCCTACAATGAGCAGTTCTTC. It encodes CASTGSSYNEQFF.

This clonotype was found a few times. This chain connects TRBV6-4 to TRBJ1-2; possible D gene TRBD1, 6 bases. The CDR3 consists of 16 residues. V was trimmed by 0 bases and J by 8 bases, leaving 19 bases between them. Germline CDR1 is MRHNA and CDR2 is SNTAGT. This CDR3 reads CASSDSGGSRRLGYTF. The DNA for the CDR3 is TGTGCCAGCAGTGACTCAGGGGGGTCCCGCCGATTAGGCTACACCTTC.

V usage is TRBV27 and J usage is TRBJ2-5; no firm D call. The CDR3 has 14 residues. The germline CDR1 and CDR2 sequences are MNHEY and SMNVEV (reference sequence). Trimming removed 2 bases at V and 5 bases at J, with 12 bases between. The CDR3 region is CASSLDVSRETQYF. The CDR3 DNA sequence: TGTGCCAGCAGTTTAGATGTTAGCCGGGAGACCCAGTACTTC.

This clonotype was seen a handful of times. J is TRBJ2-1 and V is TRBV20-1; 10 nucleotides agree with TRBD2. Germline loops: CDR1 DFQATT, CDR2 SNEGSKA (reference sequence). J was trimmed by 7 bases and V by 0 bases; bases with no gene match: 3. There are 14 residues in the CDR3. The DNA of the CDR3 is TGCAGTGCTAGAGATAGCGGGAGGAGGAATGAGCAGTTCTTC. This translates into CSARDSGRRNEQFF.

The genes are TRBV24-1 and TRBJ2-3; D not certain. The V gene's germline CDR1 is KGHDR and CDR2 SFDVKD. CDR3 length: 16 residues. V lost 4 bases and J lost 6, with 19 bases in between. CDR3 DNA: TGTGCCACCAGTGAATTGGCCAGGAAGTATCCGGATACGCAGTATTTT. As protein: CATSELARKYPDTQYF.